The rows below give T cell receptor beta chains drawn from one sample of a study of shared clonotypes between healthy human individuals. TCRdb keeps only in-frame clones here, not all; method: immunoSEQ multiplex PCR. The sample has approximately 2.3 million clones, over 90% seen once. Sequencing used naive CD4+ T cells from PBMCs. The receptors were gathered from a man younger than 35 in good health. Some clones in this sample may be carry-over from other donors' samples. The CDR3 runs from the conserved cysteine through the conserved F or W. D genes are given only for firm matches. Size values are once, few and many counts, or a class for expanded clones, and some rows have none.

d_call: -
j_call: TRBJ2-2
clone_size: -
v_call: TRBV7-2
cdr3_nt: TGTGCCAGCAGCTTAGCGGTGGAAAACACCGGGGAGCTGTTTTTT
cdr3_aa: CASSLAVENTGELFF

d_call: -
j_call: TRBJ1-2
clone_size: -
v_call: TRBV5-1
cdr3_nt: TGCGCCAGCAGCTTGTTCCAGAAACCCTATGGCTACACCTTC
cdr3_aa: CASSLFQKPYGYTF

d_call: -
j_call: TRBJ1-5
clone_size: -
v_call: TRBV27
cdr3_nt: TGTGCCATCAGACAGATTTGTCAGCCCCAGCATTTT
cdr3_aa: CAIRQICQPQHF

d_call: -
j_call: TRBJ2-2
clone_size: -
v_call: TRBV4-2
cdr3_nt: TGTGCCAGTAAGCGGGTGGGGGACACCGGGGAGCTGTTTTTT
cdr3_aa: CASKRVGDTGELFF

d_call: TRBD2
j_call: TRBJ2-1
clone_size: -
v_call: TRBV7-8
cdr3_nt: TGTGCCAGCAGCGCCAAAGCCAAAGCGGGACTCCGCAATGAGCAGTTCTTC
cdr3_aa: CASSAKAKAGLRNEQFF

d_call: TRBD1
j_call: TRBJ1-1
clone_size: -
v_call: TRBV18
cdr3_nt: TGTGCCAGCTCACCCCTAGGACAGGGGAACACTGAAGCTTTCTTT
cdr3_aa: CASSPLGQGNTEAFF

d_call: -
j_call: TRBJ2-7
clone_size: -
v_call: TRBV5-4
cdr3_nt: TGTGCCAGCATTGGCGGGACTTCCTACGAGCAGTACTTC
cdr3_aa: CASIGGTSYEQYF

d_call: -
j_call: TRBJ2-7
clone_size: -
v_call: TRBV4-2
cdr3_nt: TGTGCCAGCAGTCACGGACAGACCTTCTACGAGCAGTACTTC
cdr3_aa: CASSHGQTFYEQYF

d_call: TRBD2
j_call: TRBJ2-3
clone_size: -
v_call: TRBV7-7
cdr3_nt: TGTGCCAGCAGCTCCTTAGCGGGGGCTAGCACAGATACGCAGTATTTT
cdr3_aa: CASSSLAGASTDTQYF

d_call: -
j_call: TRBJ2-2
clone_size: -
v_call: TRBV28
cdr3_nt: TGTGCCAGCGGGCAAGGGGGAAGCGGGGAGCTGTTTTTT
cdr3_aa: CASGQGGSGELFF

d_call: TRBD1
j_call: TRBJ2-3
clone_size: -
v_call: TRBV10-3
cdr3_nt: TGTGCCATCATCGAGCCCCCGGGACAGGGGAGAGCAGATACGCAGTATTTT
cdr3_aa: CAIIEPPGQGRADTQYF

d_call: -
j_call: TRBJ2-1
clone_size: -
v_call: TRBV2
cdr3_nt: TGTGCCAGCAGTGCCCAGGGTGTTACCTACAATGAGCAGTTCTTC
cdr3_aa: CASSAQGVTYNEQFF

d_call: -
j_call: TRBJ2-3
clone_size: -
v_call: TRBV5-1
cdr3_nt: TGCGCCAGCAGCTTAGGACAGACAGATACGCAGTATTTT
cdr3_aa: CASSLGQTDTQYF

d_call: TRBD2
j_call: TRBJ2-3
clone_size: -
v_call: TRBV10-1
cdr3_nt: TGCGCCACTTCCGATATTGGGACTAGCGGGCACCGTCGCCTTAGCACAGATACGCAGTATTTT
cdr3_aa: CATSDIGTSGHRRLSTDTQYF

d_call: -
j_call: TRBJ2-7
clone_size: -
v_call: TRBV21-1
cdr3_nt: TGTGCCAGCCCTCGACAGGGGTTGGGATCCTACGAGCAGTACTTC
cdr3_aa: CASPRQGLGSYEQYF

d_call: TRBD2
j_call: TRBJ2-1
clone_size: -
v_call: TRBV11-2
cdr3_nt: TGTGCCAGCAGCTTAAATCGGGGGCCAAGCGGGAGGGCCCTCCACTTCTTC
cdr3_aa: CASSLNRGPSGRALHFF

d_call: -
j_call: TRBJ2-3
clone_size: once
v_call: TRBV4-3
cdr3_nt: TGCGCCAGCAGCCAATTGGAGCGGACAAGGGGCACAGATACGCAGTATTTT
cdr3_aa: CASSQLERTRGTDTQYF

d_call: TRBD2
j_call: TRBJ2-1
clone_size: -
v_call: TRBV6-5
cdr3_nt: TGTGCCAGCAGTTCGACTAGCGGGAGATGGGGAAATGAGCAGTTCTTC
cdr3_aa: CASSSTSGRWGNEQFF

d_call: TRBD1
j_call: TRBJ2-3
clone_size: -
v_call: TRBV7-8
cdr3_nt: TGTGCCAGCAGCACGAGGGACAGGGCCCGATCAGGCGATACGCAGTATTTT
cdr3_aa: CASSTRDRARSGDTQYF

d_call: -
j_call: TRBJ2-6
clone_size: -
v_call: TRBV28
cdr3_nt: TGTGCCAGCAGTTTCCTCCTATCGGGGGCCAACGTCCTGACTTTC
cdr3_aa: CASSFLLSGANVLTF

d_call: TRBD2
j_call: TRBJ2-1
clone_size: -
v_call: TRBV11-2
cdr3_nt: TGTGCCAGCAGCTTCCGAAGTACGACTAGCGGGAGCTCCTACAATGAGCAGTTCTTC
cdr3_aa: CASSFRSTTSGSSYNEQFF

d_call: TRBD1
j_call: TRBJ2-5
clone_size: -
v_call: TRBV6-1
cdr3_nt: TGTGCCAGCAGTCGGGACAGGGGAGAGACCCAGTACTTC
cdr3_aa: CASSRDRGETQYF

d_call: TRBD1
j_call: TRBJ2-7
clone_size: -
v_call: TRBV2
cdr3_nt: TGTGCCAGCAGTCCCGGACAGGGACTCGAGCAGTACTTC
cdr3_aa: CASSPGQGLEQYF

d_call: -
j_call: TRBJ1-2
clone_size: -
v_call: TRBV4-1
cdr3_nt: TGCGCCAGCAGCCAAGATCCCGGCAGGTCGGAGGGCTACACCTTC
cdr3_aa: CASSQDPGRSEGYTF

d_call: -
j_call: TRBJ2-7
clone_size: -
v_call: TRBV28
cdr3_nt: TGTGCCAGCAGCCGTTGGGGGGCAGGCTACGAGCAGTACTTC
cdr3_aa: CASSRWGAGYEQYF

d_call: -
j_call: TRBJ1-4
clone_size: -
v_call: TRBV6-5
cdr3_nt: TGTGCCAGCAGTTCGACAGGTGGGGTGAATGAAAAACTGTTTTTT
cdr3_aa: CASSSTGGVNEKLFF

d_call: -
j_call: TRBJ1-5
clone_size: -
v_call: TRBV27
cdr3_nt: TGTGCCAGCAGTCTTCGCTTAGCCCCCTATAGCAATCAGCCCCAGCATTTT
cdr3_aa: CASSLRLAPYSNQPQHF

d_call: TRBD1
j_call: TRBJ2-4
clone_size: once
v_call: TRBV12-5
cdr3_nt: TGTGCTAGTGGTCCGGGACAGGGGAAGTGGTCCAAAAACATTCAGTACTTC
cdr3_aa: CASGPGQGKWSKNIQYF

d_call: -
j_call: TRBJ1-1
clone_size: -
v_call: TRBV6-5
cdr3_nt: TGTGCCAGCAGTTACGGCGGGGGGGTGACTGAAGCTTTCTTT
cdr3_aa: CASSYGGGVTEAFF

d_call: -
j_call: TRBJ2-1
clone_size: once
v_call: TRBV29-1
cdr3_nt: TGCAGCGAGTGGACAGTCGGGTATGAGCAGTTCTTC
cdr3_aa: CSEWTVGYEQFF

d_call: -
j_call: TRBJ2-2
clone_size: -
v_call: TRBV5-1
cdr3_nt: TGCGCCAGCAGCACTGAGACAGGATTAACCGGGGAGCTGTTTTTT
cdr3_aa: CASSTETGLTGELFF

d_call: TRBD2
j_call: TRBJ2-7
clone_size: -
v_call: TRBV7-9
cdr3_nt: TGTGCCAGCAGCTCCCGGGACTATTTCTACGAGCAGTACTTC
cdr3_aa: CASSSRDYFYEQYF

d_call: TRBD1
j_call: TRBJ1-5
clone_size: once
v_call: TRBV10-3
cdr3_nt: TGTGCCATCAGTGAGTATGGACAGGGAGGTCAGCCCCAGCATTTT
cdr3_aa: CAISEYGQGGQPQHF

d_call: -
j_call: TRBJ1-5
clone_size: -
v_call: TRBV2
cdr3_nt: TGTGCCAGCAGTTCAGGTAGGGGACAGCCCCAGCATTTT
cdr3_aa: CASSSGRGQPQHF

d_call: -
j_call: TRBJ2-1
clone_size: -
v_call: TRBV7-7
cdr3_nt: TGTGCCAGCAGCTTAGTCGTCGAAGGACCGAGCTCCTACAATGAGCAGTTCTTC
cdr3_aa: CASSLVVEGPSSYNEQFF

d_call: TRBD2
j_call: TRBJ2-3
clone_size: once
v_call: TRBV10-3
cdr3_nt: TGTGCCATCAGTGGTAAGCGGGATAGTGCAGATACGCAGTATTTT
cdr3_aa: CAISGKRDSADTQYF

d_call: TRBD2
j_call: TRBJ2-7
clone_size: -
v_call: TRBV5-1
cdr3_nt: TGCGCCAGCAGCCCTGACGGTGGGGGGGCCTACGAGCAGTACTTC
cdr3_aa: CASSPDGGGAYEQYF

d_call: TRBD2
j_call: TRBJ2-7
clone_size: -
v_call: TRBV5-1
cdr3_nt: TGCGCCAGCAGCTATCTTAGCGGGACCTCCTACGAGCAGTACTTC
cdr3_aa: CASSYLSGTSYEQYF

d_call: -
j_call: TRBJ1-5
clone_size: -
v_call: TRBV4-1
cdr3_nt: TGCGCCAGCAGCCAAGTTGTGGCCCGGGGGCAGCCCCAGCATTTT
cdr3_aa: CASSQVVARGQPQHF

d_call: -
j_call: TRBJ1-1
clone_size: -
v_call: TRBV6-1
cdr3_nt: TGTGCCAGCAGGCGGGACGGCTACACTGAAGCTTTCTTT
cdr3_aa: CASRRDGYTEAFF

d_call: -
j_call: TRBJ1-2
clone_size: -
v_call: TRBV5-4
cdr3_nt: TGTGCCAGCAGCCCTGGACAGTTCCCGTTCCTCTATGGCTACACCTTC
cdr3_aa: CASSPGQFPFLYGYTF

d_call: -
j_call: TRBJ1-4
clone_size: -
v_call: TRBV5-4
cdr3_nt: TGTGCCAGCAGCCCTGGGACATCAACTAATGAAAAACTGTTTTTT
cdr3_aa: CASSPGTSTNEKLFF

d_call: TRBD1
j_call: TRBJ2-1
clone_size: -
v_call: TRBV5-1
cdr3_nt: TGCGCCAGCAGCGGGTGGACAGGGGAAGTGGGTGAGCAGTTCTTC
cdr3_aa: CASSGWTGEVGEQFF

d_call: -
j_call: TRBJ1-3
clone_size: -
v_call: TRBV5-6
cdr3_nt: TGTGCCAGCAGCTTGGGGACTCTTGCTGGAAACACCATATATTTT
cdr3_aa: CASSLGTLAGNTIYF

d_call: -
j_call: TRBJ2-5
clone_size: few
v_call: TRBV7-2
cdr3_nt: TGTGCCAGCAGCCAGGACGGGGCCCAGTACTTC
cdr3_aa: CASSQDGAQYF

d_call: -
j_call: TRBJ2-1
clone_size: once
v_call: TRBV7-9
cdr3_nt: TGTGCCAGCAGCTACCGGGGGACGGCCGGGAATGAGCAGTTCTTC
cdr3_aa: CASSYRGTAGNEQFF

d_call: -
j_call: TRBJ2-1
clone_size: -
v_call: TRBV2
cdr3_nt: TGTGCCAGCAGTCGGACCCCTAAGGTCGATGAGCAGTTCTTC
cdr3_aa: CASSRTPKVDEQFF

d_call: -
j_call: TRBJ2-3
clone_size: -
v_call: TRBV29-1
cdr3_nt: TGCAGCGTTGAGTACAGCACAGATACGCAGTATTTT
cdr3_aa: CSVEYSTDTQYF

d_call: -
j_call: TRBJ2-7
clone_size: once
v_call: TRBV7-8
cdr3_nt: TGTGCCAGCAGCTTAGACGTCAGGGTGGCCTACGAGCAGTACTTC
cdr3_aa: CASSLDVRVAYEQYF

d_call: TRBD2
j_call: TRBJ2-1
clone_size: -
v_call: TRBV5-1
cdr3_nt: TGCGCCAGCAGCTCCTGGACTAGCGGGAGAGGTACGAACAATGAGCAGTTCTTC
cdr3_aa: CASSSWTSGRGTNNEQFF

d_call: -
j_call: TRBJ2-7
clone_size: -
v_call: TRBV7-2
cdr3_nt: TGTGCCAGCAGCTTACAGCGCGTGAACGAGCAGTACTTC
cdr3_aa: CASSLQRVNEQYF

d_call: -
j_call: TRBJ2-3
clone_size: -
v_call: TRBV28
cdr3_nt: TGTGCCAGCAGTTTGGGGGGAGTAATATCAGATACGCAGTATTTT
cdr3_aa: CASSLGGVISDTQYF

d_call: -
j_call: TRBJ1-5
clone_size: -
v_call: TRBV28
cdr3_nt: TGTGCCAGCAGTTTATCCAAGACGCCCCAGCATTTT
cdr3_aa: CASSLSKTPQHF

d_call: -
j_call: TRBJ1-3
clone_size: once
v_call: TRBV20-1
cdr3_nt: TGCAGTGCTCCCACTGGAAACACCATATATTTT
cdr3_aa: CSAPTGNTIYF

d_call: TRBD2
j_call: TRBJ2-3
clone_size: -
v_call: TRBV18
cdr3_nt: TGTGCCAGCTCACCCGGGAGGGGAAGCACAGATACGCAGTATTTT
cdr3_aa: CASSPGRGSTDTQYF